A selection of T cell receptor beta chains follows, all from one sample in a study of post-analysis software for immune sequencing data. Each CDR3 protein gets one entry after TCRdb re-called the PCR reads with MiXCR. The sample includes under 650,000 distinct CDR3 sequences, about 40% of them seen just once. The source material was blood. These receptors were collected from a girl aged 10 to 17 with multiple sclerosis. The CDR3 runs from the conserved cysteine through the conserved F or W.

V	J	CDR3
TRBV6-4	TRBJ1-1	CASSDPSGKSTEAFF
TRBV13	-	CASSFGTGRYEQYF
TRBV15	TRBJ1-2	CATRTGDSSNYGYTF
TRBV20-1	TRBJ2-2	CSAPYRGSGTGELFF
TRBV5-8	TRBJ2-7	CASSFGEGLTYEQYF
TRBV5-1	TRBJ2-1	CASSPPRRTRGNEQFF
TRBV12-3/TRBV12-4	TRBJ2-1	CASRPAGEVEQFF
TRBV10-3	TRBJ2-7	CAISARLGDSYEQYF
TRBV29-1	-	CSVGAGRTQYF
TRBV9	TRBJ1-2	CASSAGTGEGGYTF
TRBV10-3	TRBJ1-1	CAISESWGQMNTEAFF
TRBV6-5	TRBJ2-3	CASSYSLAGSTDMQYF
TRBV5-1	TRBJ2-1	CASSLVGRGDYNEQFF
TRBV7-8	TRBJ1-1	CASSLEFGTEAFF
TRBV20-1	TRBJ2-5	CSAKTTSRETQYF
TRBV6-6	-	CTSSYGRASYEQYF
TRBV10-3	TRBJ2-1	CAISEAPRPEQFF
TRBV10-3	TRBJ2-3	CAISPSGSTDTQYF
TRBV7-6	-	CASSLNPDGGTEQYF
TRBV7-2	TRBJ2-5	CASSLEQGAWETQYF
TRBV4-2	TRBJ2-7	CASSQELIRGTATSEQYF
TRBV6-5	TRBJ1-2	CASRPDRRGGYTF
TRBV13	TRBJ2-1	CASRLRGLTYNEQFF
TRBV7-8	TRBJ2-1	CASSLDPGAGEQFF
TRBV20-1	TRBJ1-2	CSARRGYTF
TRBV20-1	TRBJ2-1	CSARGSSGSYSEQFF
TRBV10-3	TRBJ1-1	CAITPRRGWSQNTEAFF
TRBV6-5	TRBJ1-6	CASSLGGLDSPLHF
TRBV13	TRBJ1-1	CASSLGGNSMNTEAFF
TRBV20-1	TRBJ2-7	CSARVFGQGPSYEQYF
TRBV30	TRBJ1-2	CASPRGQENYGYTF
TRBV5-1	TRBJ2-6	CASSKWISGANVLTF